A selection of T cell receptor beta chains follows, all from one sample in a study of T-cell reconstitution after alpha-beta-depleted transplantation in children. Via MiXCR, TCRdb re-called the PCR reads, giving one row per CDR3 protein. Of roughly 100,000 distinct CDR3 sequences in the sample, under 7% were seen once. The sample in question was PBMCs, mostly from graft donor cells, obtained 60 days after TCRalphabeta/CD19-depleted stem cell transplant. Receptors were obtained from a female patient aged 2 to 10 who had a stem cell transplant for Fanconi anemia, so the T cells may come from the graft donor. The CDR3 runs from the conserved cysteine through the conserved F or W. The D gene is left open where the match is weak. Only part of the rows carry a size: once, few, many, or a class if the clone is expanded.

clone_size: many
d_call: TRBD2
v_call: TRBV10-3
cdr3_length: 14
j_call: TRBJ2-2
cdr3_aa: CAITSGRNTGELFF
cdr3_nt: TGTGCCATCACTAGCGGGAGGAACACCGGGGAGCTGTTTTTT

clone_size: many
d_call: .
v_call: TRBV15
cdr3_length: 19
j_call: TRBJ2-1
cdr3_aa: CATSRDPFLAIGGYNEQFF
cdr3_nt: TGTGCCACCAGCAGAGATCCGTTTCTAGCGATCGGTGGCTACAATGAGCAGTTCTTC

clone_size: many
d_call: .
v_call: TRBV20-1
cdr3_length: 12
j_call: TRBJ2-1
cdr3_aa: CSARRQSNEQFF
cdr3_nt: TGCAGTGCTAGGAGACAGAGCAATGAGCAGTTCTTC

clone_size: many
d_call: .
v_call: TRBV12-3/TRBV12-4
cdr3_length: 10
j_call: TRBJ2-7
cdr3_aa: CASEGYEQYF
cdr3_nt: TGTGCCAGCGAGGGTTACGAGCAGTACTTC

clone_size: few
d_call: .
v_call: TRBV28
cdr3_length: 15
j_call: TRBJ1-5
cdr3_aa: CASSFEGGGNQPQHF
cdr3_nt: TGTGCCAGCAGTTTTGAGGGCGGCGGCAATCAGCCCCAGCATTTT

clone_size: many
d_call: .
v_call: TRBV29-1
cdr3_length: 13
j_call: TRBJ2-5
cdr3_aa: CSVEDPDVETQYF
cdr3_nt: TGCAGCGTTGAAGATCCAGACGTGGAGACCCAGTACTTC

clone_size: many
d_call: TRBD2
v_call: TRBV24-1
cdr3_length: 18
j_call: TRBJ2-1
cdr3_aa: CATSDLSVAGGGYNEQFF
cdr3_nt: TGTGCCACCAGTGATTTGTCAGTAGCGGGAGGCGGGTACAATGAGCAGTTCTTC

clone_size: many
d_call: TRBD1
v_call: TRBV30
cdr3_length: 14
j_call: TRBJ2-2
cdr3_aa: CAWLRQGAIGELFF
cdr3_nt: TGTGCCTGGCTCCGACAGGGGGCTATCGGGGAGCTGTTTTTT

clone_size: many
d_call: .
v_call: TRBV5-1
cdr3_length: 15
j_call: TRBJ2-2
cdr3_aa: CASSLVGGDTGELFF
cdr3_nt: TGCGCCAGCAGCTTGGTTGGGGGAGACACCGGGGAGCTGTTTTTT

clone_size: many
d_call: TRBD1
v_call: TRBV28
cdr3_length: 16
j_call: TRBJ1-2
cdr3_aa: CASSWSGGVSDYGYTF
cdr3_nt: TGTGCCAGCAGTTGGTCAGGGGGTGTATCGGACTATGGCTACACCTTC

clone_size: many
d_call: .
v_call: TRBV12-3/TRBV12-4
cdr3_length: 17
j_call: TRBJ2-3
cdr3_aa: CASSPGLEVISTDTQYF
cdr3_nt: TGTGCCAGCAGCCCGGGTTTAGAGGTGATTAGCACAGATACGCAGTATTTT

clone_size: few
d_call: .
v_call: TRBV5-1
cdr3_length: 16
j_call: TRBJ2-6
cdr3_aa: CASSLQPGPGANVLTF
cdr3_nt: TGCGCCAGCAGCCTACAGCCAGGGCCTGGGGCCAACGTCCTGACTTTC

clone_size: many
d_call: .
v_call: TRBV20-1
cdr3_length: 12
j_call: TRBJ2-3
cdr3_aa: CSARHNVDTQYF
cdr3_nt: TGCAGTGCTAGACATAACGTAGATACGCAGTATTTT

clone_size: .
d_call: .
v_call: TRBV27
cdr3_length: 13
j_call: TRBJ1-1
cdr3_aa: CASSFFPSRGAFF
cdr3_nt: TGTGCCAGCAGTTTCTTTCCAAGCCGGGGGGCTTTCTTT

clone_size: few
d_call: TRBD2
v_call: TRBV7-9
cdr3_length: 16
j_call: TRBJ2-2
cdr3_aa: CASSFPGLAATGELFF
cdr3_nt: TGTGCCAGCAGCTTCCCGGGACTAGCAGCCACCGGGGAGCTGTTTTTT

clone_size: many
d_call: .
v_call: TRBV6-1
cdr3_length: 14
j_call: TRBJ1-5
cdr3_aa: CASSEERVYQPQHF
cdr3_nt: TGTGCCAGCAGTGAAGAAAGGGTCTATCAGCCCCAGCATTTT

clone_size: few
d_call: .
v_call: TRBV11-1
cdr3_length: 14
j_call: TRBJ2-5
cdr3_aa: CASSPRFHQETQYF
cdr3_nt: TGTGCCAGCAGCCCCCGGTTCCACCAAGAGACCCAGTACTTC

clone_size: many
d_call: .
v_call: TRBV20-1
cdr3_length: 15
j_call: TRBJ2-3
cdr3_aa: CSARDTGASTDTQYF
cdr3_nt: TGCAGTGCTAGAGATACGGGGGCTAGCACAGATACGCAGTATTTT

clone_size: .
d_call: .
v_call: TRBV6-6
cdr3_length: 13
j_call: TRBJ1-5
cdr3_aa: CASSYSNSQPQHF
cdr3_nt: TGTGCCAGCAGTTACTCGAACAGTCAGCCCCAGCATTTT

clone_size: many
d_call: .
v_call: TRBV7-6
cdr3_length: 14
j_call: TRBJ1-4
cdr3_aa: CASSFSDRAEKLFF
cdr3_nt: TGTGCCAGCAGCTTTAGCGACAGAGCTGAAAAACTGTTTTTT

clone_size: many
d_call: TRBD2
v_call: TRBV4-2
cdr3_length: 15
j_call: TRBJ2-1
cdr3_aa: CASSPASGAYNEQFF
cdr3_nt: TGTGCCAGCAGCCCCGCTAGCGGGGCCTACAATGAGCAGTTCTTC

clone_size: many
d_call: TRBD2
v_call: TRBV7-8
cdr3_length: 13
j_call: TRBJ2-1
cdr3_aa: CASSLLTSDEQFF
cdr3_nt: TGTGCCAGCAGCTTACTAACTAGCGACGAGCAGTTCTTC

clone_size: few
d_call: .
v_call: TRBV5-1
cdr3_length: 16
j_call: TRBJ2-6
cdr3_aa: CASSSDTSSGANVLTF
cdr3_nt: TGCGCCAGCAGTTCCGACACCAGCTCTGGGGCCAACGTCCTGACTTTC

clone_size: many
d_call: .
v_call: TRBV7-2
cdr3_length: 13
j_call: TRBJ1-2
cdr3_aa: CASSLGFGYGYTF
cdr3_nt: TGTGCCAGCAGCTTAGGTTTCGGGTATGGCTACACCTTC

clone_size: many
d_call: TRBD2
v_call: TRBV5-6
cdr3_length: 15
j_call: TRBJ2-5
cdr3_aa: CASSLMTSYQETQYF
cdr3_nt: TGTGCCAGCAGCCTAATGACTAGCTACCAAGAGACCCAGTACTTC

clone_size: .
d_call: .
v_call: TRBV7-3
cdr3_length: 19
j_call: TRBJ2-1
cdr3_aa: CASSLGPRGLGSSYNEQFF
cdr3_nt: TGTGCCAGCAGCTTAGGACCCCGGGGCCTCGGAAGTTCCTACAATGAGCAGTTCTTC

clone_size: .
d_call: .
v_call: TRBV28
cdr3_length: 13
j_call: TRBJ1-2
cdr3_aa: CASSLPGNYGYTF
cdr3_nt: TGTGCCAGCAGTTTACCAGGGAACTATGGCTACACCTTC

clone_size: many
d_call: .
v_call: TRBV5-1
cdr3_length: 13
j_call: TRBJ2-1
cdr3_aa: CASSLDGGNEQFF
cdr3_nt: TGCGCCAGCAGCTTGGATGGAGGTAATGAGCAGTTCTTC

clone_size: many
d_call: .
v_call: TRBV28
cdr3_length: 14
j_call: TRBJ2-7
cdr3_aa: CASSPGAPPYEQYF
cdr3_nt: TGTGCCAGCAGTCCGGGAGCCCCGCCCTACGAGCAGTACTTC

clone_size: many
d_call: TRBD1
v_call: TRBV29-1
cdr3_length: 14
j_call: TRBJ1-2
cdr3_aa: CSARTGTGEGGYTF
cdr3_nt: TGCAGCGCCCGGACCGGGACAGGGGAGGGTGGCTACACCTTC

clone_size: many
d_call: .
v_call: TRBV5-1
cdr3_length: 14
j_call: TRBJ2-1
cdr3_aa: CASSLDPNNNEQFF
cdr3_nt: TGCGCCAGCAGCTTGGACCCGAACAACAATGAGCAGTTCTTC

clone_size: .
d_call: TRBD2
v_call: TRBV14
cdr3_length: 16
j_call: TRBJ2-3
cdr3_aa: CASSREAGVGTDTQYF
cdr3_nt: TGTGCCAGCAGCCGAGAAGCGGGAGTAGGCACAGATACGCAGTATTTT

clone_size: many
d_call: .
v_call: TRBV29-1
cdr3_length: 11
j_call: TRBJ2-3
cdr3_aa: CSSLIEDTQYF
cdr3_nt: TGCAGCTCCCTCATCGAAGATACGCAGTATTTT

clone_size: few
d_call: TRBD2
v_call: TRBV10-3
cdr3_length: 16
j_call: TRBJ2-1
cdr3_aa: CAISESMGLVRNEQFF
cdr3_nt: TGTGCCATCAGTGAGTCGATGGGACTAGTTAGGAATGAGCAGTTCTTC

clone_size: many
d_call: TRBD1
v_call: TRBV6-1
cdr3_length: 15
j_call: TRBJ2-2
cdr3_aa: CASKTGEMNTGELFF
cdr3_nt: TGTGCCAGCAAAACAGGGGAAATGAACACCGGGGAGCTGTTTTTT

clone_size: few
d_call: TRBD1
v_call: TRBV20-1
cdr3_length: 17
j_call: TRBJ2-7
cdr3_aa: CSAQGKLGRTGGYEQYF
cdr3_nt: TGCAGTGCTCAAGGGAAACTGGGTAGGACAGGAGGCTACGAGCAGTACTTC

clone_size: few
d_call: .
v_call: TRBV11-2
cdr3_length: 17
j_call: TRBJ2-5
cdr3_aa: CASSLRAGWGYQETQYF
cdr3_nt: TGTGCCAGCAGCTTAAGAGCTGGGTGGGGGTACCAAGAGACCCAGTACTTC

clone_size: many
d_call: .
v_call: TRBV24-1
cdr3_length: 13
j_call: TRBJ2-5
cdr3_aa: CATSDGSQETQYF
cdr3_nt: TGTGCCACCAGTGATGGGAGTCAAGAGACCCAGTACTTC

clone_size: few
d_call: .
v_call: TRBV19
cdr3_length: 13
j_call: TRBJ2-5
cdr3_aa: CASRLQIQETQYF
cdr3_nt: TGTGCCAGTAGGTTACAGATTCAAGAGACCCAGTACTTC

clone_size: many
d_call: TRBD2
v_call: TRBV5-1
cdr3_length: 18
j_call: TRBJ2-7
cdr3_aa: CASSPTHLSGGGRYEQYF
cdr3_nt: TGCGCCAGCAGCCCTACTCACCTCAGCGGGGGGGGCCGGTACGAGCAGTACTTC

clone_size: many
d_call: .
v_call: TRBV14
cdr3_length: 17
j_call: TRBJ2-5
cdr3_aa: CASSQSSRSAISETQYF
cdr3_nt: TGTGCCAGCAGCCAGTCATCGAGGTCAGCAATTTCAGAGACCCAGTACTTC

clone_size: few
d_call: TRBD2
v_call: TRBV19
cdr3_length: 14
j_call: TRBJ2-7
cdr3_aa: CASSLLAGAHEQYF
cdr3_nt: TGTGCCAGTTCCCTACTAGCGGGAGCCCACGAGCAGTACTTC

clone_size: many
d_call: TRBD1
v_call: TRBV5-1
cdr3_length: 16
j_call: TRBJ2-4
cdr3_aa: CAITPGQGPTKNIQYF
cdr3_nt: TGCGCCATCACTCCGGGACAGGGACCGACCAAAAACATTCAGTACTTC

clone_size: many
d_call: .
v_call: TRBV30
cdr3_length: 13
j_call: TRBJ2-1
cdr3_aa: CAWSPSLYNEQFF
cdr3_nt: TGTGCCTGGAGCCCTAGCTTGTACAATGAGCAGTTCTTC

clone_size: many
d_call: TRBD2
v_call: TRBV7-8
cdr3_length: 14
j_call: TRBJ2-7
cdr3_aa: CASSYSGGSYEQYF
cdr3_nt: TGTGCCAGCAGCTACAGCGGGGGATCCTACGAGCAGTACTTC

clone_size: many
d_call: .
v_call: TRBV20-1
cdr3_length: 12
j_call: TRBJ2-3
cdr3_aa: CSAFQPTDTQYF
cdr3_nt: TGCAGTGCTTTTCAGCCCACAGATACGCAGTATTTT

clone_size: many
d_call: .
v_call: TRBV7-6
cdr3_length: 14
j_call: TRBJ1-5
cdr3_aa: CASSLDSSNQPQHF
cdr3_nt: TGTGCCAGCAGCTTAGACAGTAGCAATCAGCCCCAGCATTTT

clone_size: few
d_call: .
v_call: TRBV2
cdr3_length: 12
j_call: TRBJ2-7
cdr3_aa: CASTYPAYEQYF
cdr3_nt: TGTGCCAGCACATACCCAGCCTACGAGCAGTACTTC

clone_size: .
d_call: TRBD1
v_call: TRBV7-3
cdr3_length: 20
j_call: TRBJ2-4
cdr3_aa: CASSAEGTGRMALAKNIQYF
cdr3_nt: TGTGCCAGCAGCGCAGAGGGGACAGGGCGTATGGCACTAGCCAAAAACATTCAGTACTTC

clone_size: many
d_call: TRBD2
v_call: TRBV7-2
cdr3_length: 14
j_call: TRBJ2-7
cdr3_aa: CASSLASGSPEQYF
cdr3_nt: TGTGCCAGCAGCTTAGCAAGCGGGAGCCCCGAGCAGTACTTC

clone_size: many
d_call: .
v_call: TRBV18
cdr3_length: 15
j_call: TRBJ2-5
cdr3_aa: CASSPSGDLQETQYF
cdr3_nt: TGTGCCAGCTCACCATCGGGGGATCTTCAAGAGACCCAGTACTTC

clone_size: many
d_call: .
v_call: TRBV12-3/TRBV12-4
cdr3_length: 13
j_call: TRBJ1-6
cdr3_aa: CASSGSSNSPLHF
cdr3_nt: TGTGCCAGCAGTGGCAGCTCTAATTCACCCCTCCACTTT

clone_size: many
d_call: .
v_call: TRBV10-3
cdr3_length: 15
j_call: TRBJ2-6
cdr3_aa: CAISDGGTGANVLTF
cdr3_nt: TGTGCCATCAGTGATGGCGGGACTGGGGCCAACGTCCTGACTTTC

clone_size: many
d_call: TRBD2
v_call: TRBV6-2/TRBV6-3
cdr3_length: 14
j_call: TRBJ2-5
cdr3_aa: CASTASGEEETQYF
cdr3_nt: TGTGCCAGCACGGCTAGCGGAGAAGAAGAGACCCAGTACTTC

clone_size: many
d_call: TRBD1
v_call: TRBV18
cdr3_length: 15
j_call: TRBJ2-1
cdr3_aa: CASSVGQGAYNEQFF
cdr3_nt: TGTGCCAGCTCCGTTGGACAGGGGGCCTACAATGAGCAGTTCTTC

clone_size: many
d_call: .
v_call: TRBV7-2
cdr3_length: 14
j_call: TRBJ2-1
cdr3_aa: CASSLVGLPNEQFF
cdr3_nt: TGTGCCAGCAGCTTAGTGGGTCTTCCCAATGAGCAGTTCTTC

clone_size: many
d_call: .
v_call: TRBV20-1
cdr3_length: 12
j_call: TRBJ2-5
cdr3_aa: CSAGALGETQYF
cdr3_nt: TGCAGTGCCGGGGCCTTGGGGGAGACCCAGTACTTC